Listed below are T cell receptor beta chains from one sample, sequenced in a study of T-cell reconstitution after alpha-beta-depleted transplantation in children. TCRdb recomputed calls from the PCR reads with MiXCR, one row per CDR3 protein. The data hold 500,000 to 750,000 distinct CDR3 sequences, with more than 20% observed a single time. This material consisted of PBMCs, taken before TCRalphabeta/CD19-depleted stem cell transplant. These receptor sequences come from a boy under three years old with Wiskott-Aldrich syndrome, due to receive a stem cell transplant. The CDR3 runs from the conserved cysteine through the conserved F or W. Each record gives: clone size, J gene, D gene, V gene, CDR3 protein, CDR3 DNA. A D gene is named only where the DNA matches it firmly. A clone size is listed for some rows: how often the clone was seen (once, few, many), or a class if it is expanded.

abundance: NA
j_gene: TRBJ2-1
d_gene: TRBD2
v_gene: TRBV7-2
CDR3aa: CASSSKGASGTRDEQFF
CDR3nt: TGTGCCAGCAGCTCCAAGGGCGCTAGCGGGACTAGGGATGAGCAGTTCTTC

abundance: few
j_gene: TRBJ1-6
d_gene: NA
v_gene: TRBV5-6
CDR3aa: CASGSFIGGNSPLHF
CDR3nt: TGTGCCAGCGGCTCCTTCATCGGGGGAAATTCACCCCTCCACTTT

abundance: NA
j_gene: TRBJ2-3
d_gene: NA
v_gene: TRBV12-3/TRBV12-4
CDR3aa: CASSRAGHTQYF
CDR3nt: TGTGCCAGCAGTCGGGCGGGGCATACGCAGTATTTT

abundance: few
j_gene: TRBJ1-2
d_gene: NA
v_gene: TRBV9
CDR3aa: CASSVGSYGYTF
CDR3nt: TGTGCCAGCAGCGTAGGGAGCTATGGCTACACCTTC

abundance: NA
j_gene: TRBJ1-1
d_gene: NA
v_gene: TRBV14
CDR3aa: CASSPQGRSEAFF
CDR3nt: TGTGCCAGCAGCCCACAGGGTAGGAGTGAAGCTTTCTTT

abundance: NA
j_gene: TRBJ2-1
d_gene: TRBD1
v_gene: TRBV2
CDR3aa: CASRSQGASNEQFF
CDR3nt: TGTGCCAGCAGATCACAGGGGGCCTCCAATGAGCAGTTCTTC

abundance: NA
j_gene: TRBJ2-6
d_gene: NA
v_gene: TRBV5-1
CDR3aa: CASSLRLLTVSGVNVLTF
CDR3nt: TGCGCCAGCAGCCTACGATTATTGACGGTTTCTGGGGTCAACGTCCTGACTTTC

abundance: NA
j_gene: TRBJ2-7
d_gene: NA
v_gene: TRBV7-3
CDR3aa: CASSLQGRDEQYF
CDR3nt: TGTGCCAGCAGCTTACAGGGAAGGGACGAGCAGTACTTC

abundance: NA
j_gene: TRBJ2-3
d_gene: NA
v_gene: TRBV5-1
CDR3aa: CASSLGTVNPQYF
CDR3nt: TGCGCCAGCAGTCTGGGGACGGTAAACCCGCAGTATTTT

abundance: NA
j_gene: TRBJ1-5
d_gene: NA
v_gene: TRBV20-1
CDR3aa: CSARPDNNQPQHF
CDR3nt: TGCAGTGCTAGACCGGACAACAATCAGCCCCAGCATTTT

abundance: NA
j_gene: TRBJ1-1
d_gene: NA
v_gene: TRBV27
CDR3aa: CASSPQAMNTEAFF
CDR3nt: TGTGCCAGCAGTCCACAGGCGATGAACACTGAAGCTTTCTTT

abundance: NA
j_gene: TRBJ2-5
d_gene: NA
v_gene: TRBV5-1
CDR3aa: CASSFTNWYQETQYF
CDR3nt: TGCGCCAGCAGCTTCACTAATTGGTACCAAGAGACCCAGTACTTC

abundance: NA
j_gene: TRBJ2-1
d_gene: NA
v_gene: TRBV27
CDR3aa: CASTSTLDEQFF
CDR3nt: TGTGCCAGCACCTCGACTTTGGATGAGCAGTTCTTC

abundance: NA
j_gene: TRBJ2-5
d_gene: NA
v_gene: TRBV5-1
CDR3aa: CASSVGTLQETQYF
CDR3nt: TGCGCCAGCAGCGTGGGGACGCTTCAAGAGACCCAGTACTTC

abundance: NA
j_gene: TRBJ1-1
d_gene: NA
v_gene: TRBV18
CDR3aa: CASSPGRETEAFF
CDR3nt: TGTGCCAGCTCACCGGGCAGGGAGACTGAAGCTTTCTTT

abundance: few
j_gene: TRBJ2-1
d_gene: TRBD2
v_gene: TRBV7-2
CDR3aa: CASSPRLAGIYNEQFF
CDR3nt: TGTGCCAGCAGCCCCCGTCTAGCGGGAATCTACAATGAGCAGTTCTTC

abundance: many
j_gene: TRBJ2-1
d_gene: TRBD1
v_gene: TRBV5-1
CDR3aa: CASSLTGESYNEQFF
CDR3nt: TGCGCCAGCAGCTTAACAGGGGAATCCTACAATGAGCAGTTCTTC

abundance: few
j_gene: TRBJ2-5
d_gene: TRBD1
v_gene: TRBV20-1
CDR3aa: CSARGDRAQETQYF
CDR3nt: TGCAGTGCTAGAGGGGACAGGGCACAAGAGACCCAGTACTTC

abundance: many
j_gene: TRBJ2-2
d_gene: TRBD2
v_gene: TRBV5-1
CDR3aa: CASSLARAALALAGTTGELFF
CDR3nt: TGCGCCAGCAGCTTGGCCCGGGCAGCCCTGGCACTAGCGGGAACCACCGGGGAGCTGTTTTTT

abundance: NA
j_gene: TRBJ2-1
d_gene: TRBD2
v_gene: TRBV9
CDR3aa: CASSGLTSATYNERFF
CDR3nt: TGTGCCAGCAGCGGGTTGACTAGCGCAACCTACAATGAGCGGTTCTTC

abundance: NA
j_gene: TRBJ1-2
d_gene: NA
v_gene: TRBV6-5
CDR3aa: CASSYRAHSYGYTF
CDR3nt: TGTGCCAGCAGTTACAGGGCCCATAGCTATGGCTACACCTTC

abundance: few
j_gene: TRBJ1-2
d_gene: TRBD1
v_gene: TRBV20-1
CDR3aa: CSARRDSLYGYTF
CDR3nt: TGCAGTGCTCGCCGGGACAGCCTATATGGCTACACCTTC

abundance: NA
j_gene: TRBJ2-7
d_gene: TRBD1
v_gene: TRBV5-1
CDR3aa: CASSSRGLLDEQYF
CDR3nt: TGCGCCAGCAGCTCCAGGGGGCTTTTGGACGAGCAGTACTTC

abundance: NA
j_gene: TRBJ2-2
d_gene: NA
v_gene: TRBV6-5
CDR3aa: CASSWGENTGELFF
CDR3nt: TGTGCCAGCAGTTGGGGGGAGAACACCGGGGAGCTGTTTTTT

abundance: NA
j_gene: TRBJ1-1
d_gene: NA
v_gene: TRBV29-1
CDR3aa: CSVQGTYGTEAFF
CDR3nt: TGCAGCGTTCAGGGGACGTATGGGACTGAAGCTTTCTTT

abundance: few
j_gene: TRBJ1-1
d_gene: NA
v_gene: TRBV14
CDR3aa: CASTTLGGNTEAFF
CDR3nt: TGTGCCAGCACCACACTGGGCGGGAACACTGAAGCTTTCTTT

abundance: NA
j_gene: TRBJ1-1
d_gene: NA
v_gene: TRBV6-4
CDR3aa: CASSDGAGHTEAFF
CDR3nt: TGTGCCAGCAGTGACGGGGCAGGGCACACTGAAGCTTTCTTT

abundance: NA
j_gene: TRBJ1-3
d_gene: NA
v_gene: TRBV5-1
CDR3aa: CASSFGGEAGNTIYF
CDR3nt: TGCGCCAGCAGCTTTGGGGGGGAAGCTGGAAACACCATATATTTT

abundance: NA
j_gene: TRBJ2-1
d_gene: NA
v_gene: TRBV7-3
CDR3aa: CASSVDYPNEQFF
CDR3nt: TGTGCCAGCAGCGTGGACTACCCCAATGAGCAGTTCTTC

abundance: few
j_gene: TRBJ2-7
d_gene: TRBD1
v_gene: TRBV18
CDR3aa: CASVRDRGYEQYF
CDR3nt: TGTGCCAGCGTCCGGGACAGGGGCTACGAGCAGTACTTC

abundance: few
j_gene: TRBJ1-5
d_gene: TRBD1
v_gene: TRBV5-5
CDR3aa: CASSLVAGGTQPQHF
CDR3nt: TGTGCCAGCAGCTTGGTTGCAGGGGGCACTCAGCCCCAGCATTTT

abundance: NA
j_gene: TRBJ2-7
d_gene: TRBD2
v_gene: TRBV5-1
CDR3aa: CASSPGLESYEQYF
CDR3nt: TGCGCCAGCAGCCCGGGACTAGAATCCTACGAGCAGTACTTC

abundance: few
j_gene: TRBJ2-7
d_gene: TRBD1
v_gene: TRBV29-1
CDR3aa: CSASGTGGYYEQYF
CDR3nt: TGCAGCGCCTCCGGGACAGGGGGCTACTACGAGCAGTACTTC

abundance: NA
j_gene: TRBJ2-6
d_gene: NA
v_gene: TRBV5-1
CDR3aa: CASSWGVAGANVLTF
CDR3nt: TGCGCCAGCAGCTGGGGGGTAGCTGGGGCCAACGTCCTGACTTTC

abundance: few
j_gene: TRBJ2-5
d_gene: NA
v_gene: TRBV3-1
CDR3aa: CASSQALRIQETQYF
CDR3nt: TGTGCCAGCAGCCAGGCCCTCAGGATCCAAGAGACCCAGTACTTC

abundance: NA
j_gene: TRBJ2-1
d_gene: NA
v_gene: TRBV9
CDR3aa: CASSDRREDEQFF
CDR3nt: TGTGCCAGCAGCGACAGGAGGGAGGATGAGCAGTTCTTC

abundance: NA
j_gene: TRBJ2-3
d_gene: NA
v_gene: TRBV2
CDR3aa: CASSKTGYSTDTQYF
CDR3nt: TGTGCCAGCAGTAAAACAGGGTACAGCACAGATACGCAGTATTTT

abundance: few
j_gene: TRBJ1-2
d_gene: NA
v_gene: TRBV20-1
CDR3aa: CSAWNGYTF
CDR3nt: TGCAGTGCTTGGAATGGCTACACCTTC

abundance: few
j_gene: TRBJ2-1
d_gene: TRBD1
v_gene: TRBV29-1
CDR3aa: CSGTGTGRVEQFF
CDR3nt: TGCAGCGGCACCGGGACAGGCAGGGTTGAGCAGTTCTTC

abundance: NA
j_gene: TRBJ2-7
d_gene: NA
v_gene: TRBV12-3/TRBV12-4
CDR3aa: CASSLSASRGEQYF
CDR3nt: TGTGCCAGCAGTTTATCAGCCTCTCGGGGTGAGCAGTACTTC

abundance: few
j_gene: TRBJ2-3
d_gene: TRBD2
v_gene: TRBV12-3/TRBV12-4
CDR3aa: CASSLSSGNPDTQYF
CDR3nt: TGTGCCAGCAGTTTATCTAGCGGGAACCCAGATACGCAGTATTTT

abundance: few
j_gene: TRBJ2-5
d_gene: TRBD1
v_gene: TRBV28
CDR3aa: CAGYRDSQETQYF
CDR3nt: TGTGCCGGATACCGGGACAGCCAAGAGACCCAGTACTTC